This T cell receptor (beta chain) was sequenced for a study of shared clonotypes between healthy human individuals (TCRdb year 2020). Background on the whole study: The cohort comprised a couple of women and three men aged 18 to 49 years. Leukapheresis yielded between about 0.9 and 8.9 billion PBMCs per donor. Blood TCR repertoires of a handful of healthy adults were deeply sequenced to estimate repertoire size and the extent of clonotype sharing between individuals. For each donor, three plates each were used for CD4 naive and CD4 memory, two plates were used for CD8 naive, and one plate was used for CD8 memory. To increase sequencing depth and limit assay-specific biases, different laboratories used diverse techniques to prepare libraries and sequence TCR repertoires.

Study-level results and caveats: Pairwise subsampling indicated that sequencing depth was expected to affect the degree of clonotype sharing among donors. Rarefaction of sorted-subset datasets indicated incomplete sequencing despite the large sequencing depth. Clonotypes shared by all four sorted-subset donors showed higher generation probabilities than non-shared clonotypes. Naive subsets generally had larger estimated clonotype richness than memory subsets. When a handful of donors were compared, the shared fraction of clonotypes was 5% to 6.5% for naive CD4, more than 3% for naive CD8, roughly 2.5% for memory CD4, and less than 0.5% for memory CD8. Sampling was limited to blood, and TCR repertoires in tissue likely differ from TCR repertoires in blood. The small number of donors limited the genetic and exposure-history diversity represented.

The table lists this clone with a few counts. The target of this receptor is not known. No per-base quality is available; no much larger clone lies one base away. TCR CDR3 regions were amplified from genomic DNA by multiplex PCR using the deep immunoSEQ assay. Extracted genomic DNA from each cell subset was distributed evenly across all wells of several immunoSEQ 96-well plates, and each plate was treated as a replicate. For sorted subsets, 150 to 250 ng genomic DNA, equal to tens of thousands of T cell genomes, was loaded into each replicate PCR. Purified libraries were quantified with a Qubit 3.0 fluorometer, sized on a Bioanalyzer 2100, and re-quantified with the KAPA Library Quantification kit. Each immunoSEQ 96-well plate was sequenced on its own single-read 150-cycle Illumina NextSeq 550 flow cell. The authors' pipeline ran thus. Because only junctional sequences without quality scores were contained in the immunoSEQ output, filtering matching that applied to full-length reads could not be performed. To assign V/J genes and CDR3, sequences were annotated against IMGT germline references using PyIR, a Python wrapper for IgBLAST v1.9. Reads with weak V/J assignments (E-value above 1e-6), missing CDR3, stop codons, out-of-frame junctions, or ambiguous translated residues were removed. A V3J clonotype was defined by an identical inferred V gene, J gene, and CDR3 amino acid sequence. Percentage overlap between repertoires was computed as shared unique clonotypes divided by the size of the smaller repertoire. Three approaches were used to assess repertoire richness: RTK rarefaction, the Chao1 estimator, and Recon v2.1 estimates of unobserved clonotypes. Generation probabilities for all TCRbeta clonotypes obtained by the gDNA method from a handful of donors were computed using OLGA. TCRdb holds this immuneACCESS table with in-frame rearrangements only. Some clones are missing; in checked studies, unresolved V genes explain under half, and the rest has no known cause. V and J calls plus clone size are reproduced from that table; the DNA served to infer D and trimming. In this sample the table shows a few million clones, around 93% of which occur a single time. The leading ten clones occupy approximately 0.39% of the sample.

The donors were healthy, HIV-negative adults who had no recently reported acute infections or vaccinations. Only Caucasian adults living in Nashville, Tennessee, USA were represented among the donors. CD4+ T cells were enriched through magnetic negative selection, after which naive cells were positively selected on CD45RA and the remaining negative fraction served as the memory subset. After blood collection by leukapheresis, PBMCs were isolated using Ficoll-Histopaque density gradient centrifugation and then cryopreserved in the vapor phase of liquid nitrogen. Purity and quantity of every magnetically sorted T cell population were checked by analytical flow cytometry. From each sorted fraction, genomic DNA was isolated and quantified by UV absorbance on a Nanodrop 2000c. The TCR sequence derives from a man younger than 35 in good health. Some clones in this sample may be carry-over from other donors' samples. The sample consisted of naive CD4+ T cells from PBMCs. In light of the paper, this sample's cell subset or site label describes: CD45RA+ positively selected.

The nucleotides are TGCAGTGCTAGAGACAACACTGAAGCTTTCTTT. Its amino acids are CSARDNTEAFF. The chain is assembled from TRBV20-1 and TRBJ1-1; no confident D gene assignment can be made. The germline V gene (reference sequence) provides CDR1 DFQATT and CDR2 SNEGSKA. From its cysteine to its phenylalanine, the CDR3 spans 11 amino acids. Only the CDR3 DNA is retained, 33 bases long and in frame from the first base. Trimming costs V 0 bases and J 2 bases, and their ends lie 1 base apart.